This T cell receptor beta chain is from a study of post-analysis software for immune sequencing data. For the study at large: Recorded subtypes: relapsing-remitting, secondary progressive, progressive-relapsing; some patients unannotated. Findings and caveats of the study: TRBV5-6, TRBV5-1 and TRBV20-1 belonged to a set of a handful of TRBV segments that were more frequent in patients than controls. Comparison with controls showed significantly lower normalized Chao1 diversity in multiple sclerosis patients.

CDR3 length: 15 residues. Looked up from germline, CDR1 is MNHEY and CDR2 is SVGAGI. The V gene lost 0 bases and the J gene lost 8 bases, with 16 bases spanning the gap. Remarks on this clonotype: Its antigen is not known.

TCR beta cDNA libraries included unique molecular identifiers. The authors obtained approximately 540,000 cDNA molecules from approximately 0.91 to 9.4 million T cells. TCRdb independently ran MiXCR on the PCR reads; one entry per CDR3 protein. The sample lists 820,000 or so distinct CDR3 sequences; approximately 53% were seen once. The V call is TRBV6-5, the J call TRBJ1-2; D not certain. What was sequenced was blood. This sequence was found in a girl aged 5 to 17 with multiple sclerosis. CDR3: CASSYSITASWGYTF. CDR3 in DNA: TGTGCCAGCAGTTACTCGATCACGGCATCCTGGGGCTACACCTTC.